Described below is a single T cell receptor beta chain sequence and its context. No antigen is known for it. Per-nucleotide qualities are absent, and no much larger clonotype sits a single base away. V is pared back by 6 bases and J by 8 bases, with 16 bases lying between the germline termini. The CDR3 runs 13 residues from the cysteine to the phenylalanine. Only the CDR3 portion is preserved as DNA: 39 bases, with reading frame beginning at the first base. The sample is drawn from a study of blood T cell repertoires in COVID-19 (TCRdb year 2020). For the wider study: Samples from collaborators originated in the United States, Italy and Spain and spanned both the acute and convalescent phases of COVID-19. The prospective study material was composed of cDNA or gDNA derived from T cells, B-cell-depleted T cells, or PBMCs. Deeply sampled blood TCRbeta repertoires from subjects exposed to, actively infected with, or recovered from COVID-19 were included in the dataset. The repertoires were released in a freely available public database meant as a resource for research on the immune response to SARS-CoV-2. Samples came from the ongoing ImmuneRACE study (first 160 participants) plus 1,254 subjects from 6 global collaborators. The sample metadata nearly always contained a de-identified subject ID, COVID-19 status, age in years and sex. Where HLA class I and class II types were available, the types were taken from metadata supplied by the sample provider, not from assay-based typing.

The paper as a whole reports these results and caveats: The quantity of clinical and demographic metadata differed by source and by participant and was supplied without curation.

The immunoSEQ Assay, a bias-controlled multiplex PCR, was used to amplify TCRbeta CDR3 regions from genomic DNA. As for the authors' bioinformatics: Within the assay, amplification of reference gene primers was used to estimate how many nucleated cells each sample contained. To quantify the absolute abundance of each unique TCRbeta CDR3 rearrangement, sequence reads were collapsed and filtered. Productive Simpson clonality was computed per sample as the square root of Simpson's diversity index over productive rearrangements. TCRdb stores this immuneACCESS table with in-frame sequences only. Part of the clones is absent; in the studies checked, under half of the shortfall reflects unresolved V genes, and no reason is known for the rest. V and J calls and clone size are copied from that table; D and trimming were computed from the DNA. The sample table shows some 270,000 clones, and 85% to 90% are seen once. Around 2.3% of the sample comes from the top ten.

At one collaborating source in Seattle, patients were enrolled during active infection and were followed longitudinally through the course of disease. The collaborating institutions used their own protocols to collect whole blood in K2EDTA tubes. For TCRbeta analysis, collaborators shipped samples as frozen whole blood, isolated PBMCs, or DNA extracted from either of those sample types. The receptor comes from a woman aged 60-70 years with COVID-19, enrolled during active disease. Recombination linked TRBV12-3 or TRBV12-4 to TRBJ1-2; no D gene call is confident. Sequencing used peripheral blood. This receptor carries the CDR3 CASSLAVGSGYTF. In nucleotides, the sequence is TGTGCCAGCAGCCTCGCGGTCGGGAGCGGCTACACCTTC.